These 13 T cell receptor beta chains share one sample of origin, sequenced in a study of cytomegalovirus exposure and HLA in healthy donors. This PCR relied on a set of 60 Vbeta primers and 13 Jbeta primers. Profiling relied on immunoSEQ multiplex PCR, and the TCRdb table lists in-frame clones only, not all of them. The table has around 100,000 clones, just under 80% seen once. Sequencing input: PBMCs. These receptors all come from a male donor in good health and CMV-seropositive.

The genes are TRBV5-5 and TRBJ1-5; possibly TRBD1 for D (6 bases). V was cut by 0 bases and J by 7 bases, with 14 bases left in between. Per the germline V gene, CDR1 is SGHKS and CDR2 is YYEKEE (reference sequence). The CDR3 has 15 residues. CDR3 sequence (DNA): TGTGCCAGCAGCTTGGGGTTTTTGGACAGCCAGCCCCAGCATTTT. Amino acids: CASSLGFLDSQPQHF.

This chain uses TRBV15 with TRBJ2-7; 7 bases are shared with TRBD1. Germline values: CDR1 LNHNV, CDR2 YYDKDF (reference sequence). This CDR3 spans 15 amino acids. Unmatched junction bases numbered 2, after V lost 0 bases and J lost 0 bases. The CDR3: CATSRDRTGSYEQYF. The CDR3 DNA reads as TGTGCCACCAGCAGAGACAGGACAGGCTCCTACGAGCAGTACTTC.

The chain carries TRBV7-8 and TRBJ2-7, with TRBD2 matching 10 bases. From germline, CDR1 is SGHVS and CDR2 FQNEAQ. Unmatched junction bases numbered 1, after V lost 5 bases and J lost 6 bases. The CDR3 spans 12 residues. The CDR3 DNA reads as TGTGCCAGCAGCCGACTAGCGGGCGAGCAGTACTTC. Translated, it gives CASSRLAGEQYF.

The chain couples TRBV18 to TRBJ1-4; TRBD1 is a possible D gene (5 bases). Deletions cut 3 bases from V and 1 base from J, with 9 bases between. Germline CDR1 reads KGHSH; CDR2 reads LQKENI. The length of the CDR3 is 15 residues. The CDR3 coding sequence is TGTGCCAGCTCACCCCTGGGGGGAACTAATGAAAAACTGTTTTTT. Protein: CASSPLGGTNEKLFF.

The table lists this clone with a count of one. J is TRBJ2-7 and V is TRBV19; D is uncertain. The CDR3 loop spans 14 amino acids. V shed 0 bases and J shed 2 bases, with 8 bases lying between them. In germline, CDR1 is LNHDA, CDR2 SQIVND (reference sequence). CDR3 amino acids: CASSIDKSAYEQYF. The CDR3 region has the DNA TGTGCCAGTAGTATAGACAAGAGCGCCTACGAGCAGTACTTC.

V usage is TRBV28 and J usage is TRBJ1-2, with TRBD1 matching 9 bases. After removal of 3 bases from V and 8 bases from J, the junction contained 4 bases not matched to a gene. Looked up from germline, CDR1 is MDHEN and CDR2 is SYDVKM. The CDR3 runs 13 residues. The CDR3 here is CASSFDRGLGYTF. In DNA form, the CDR3 reads TGTGCCAGCAGTTTCGACAGGGGGTTGGGCTACACCTTC.

The genes are TRBV7-9 and TRBJ2-5, with TRBD2 identical over 10 bases. Per germline, CDR1 SEHNR and CDR2 FQNEAQ (reference sequence). V dropped 4 bases and J dropped 4; count of bases not matched to a gene: 3. This CDR3 contains 14 residues. CDR3 in amino acids: CASSSAGGTETQYF. CDR3 sequence (DNA): TGTGCCAGCAGCTCAGCGGGGGGGACAGAGACCCAGTACTTC. The full variable domain, in which reference TRBV7-9 and TRBJ2-5 provide the parts outside the CDR3, is DTGVSQNPRHKITKRGQNVTFRCDPISEHNRLYWYRQTLGQGPEFLTYFQNEAQLEKSRLLSDRFSAERPKGSFSTLEIQRTEQGDSAMYLCASSSAGGTETQYFGPGTRLLVL.

The chain uses TRBV9 and TRBJ2-2, with 9 bases fitting TRBD1. The CDR3 runs to 16 residues. Germline V gene lookup returns CDR1 SGDLS and CDR2 YYNGEE. Losses at the gene ends were 4 bases for V and 5 bases for J; bases not matched to a gene: 9. Written as DNA, the CDR3 is TGTGCCAGCAGCTCCGGGGGGACAGGGAAAACCGGGGAGCTGTTTTTT. It encodes CASSSGGTGKTGELFF.

J is TRBJ2-7 and V is TRBV27; D perhaps matches TRBD1 (6 bases). Germline values: CDR1 MNHEY, CDR2 SMNVEV (reference sequence). Between the trimmed V and J ends, which lost 2 bases and 0 bases, there was a span of 8 bases. The CDR3 runs to 14 residues. DNA of the CDR3: TGTGCCAGCAGTTTAACAGGGATCTCCTACGAGCAGTACTTC. It yields the protein CASSLTGISYEQYF.

This chain joins TRBV2 and TRBJ2-7; 14 bases match TRBD2. Germline values: CDR1 SNHLY, CDR2 FYNNEI. V was pared by 3 bases and J by 3 bases, with 10 bases of the junction left unmatched. CDR3 length: 18 residues. The DNA for the CDR3 is TGTGCCAGCAGTGATTCCGGGACTAGCGGGAGACTCTTCTACGAGCAGTACTTC. Its protein product is CASSDSGTSGRLFYEQYF.

This chain connects TRBV7-9 to TRBJ2-1, with 9 bases matching TRBD2. V shed 1 base and J 5 bases; nucleotides not matched to a gene: 3. The CDR3 sequence is 15 residues long. Germline CDR1 is SEHNR and CDR2 is FQNEAQ (reference sequence). CDR3 nucleotides: TGTGCCAGCAGCTTAGGGGCTAGCGGGAACAATGAGCAGTTCTTC. Amino acid sequence: CASSLGASGNNEQFF.

V is TRBV11-3 and J is TRBJ1-1; the D gene is possibly TRBD1 (6 bases). The CDR3 is 15 amino acids. Trimming removed 3 bases at V and 0 bases at J, with 11 bases between. CDR1 and CDR2 (germline): SGHNT, YENEEA. The CDR3 protein is CASSLDSTLNTEAFF. DNA for the CDR3: TGTGCCAGCAGCTTGGACAGCACCCTGAACACTGAAGCTTTCTTT.

This clone turned up a few times. The chain combines TRBV5-1 with TRBJ2-1, with TRBD2 matching 11 bases. Trimming removed 4 bases from V and 10 bases from J; junction bases left unmatched: 10. The length of the CDR3 is 15 residues. Germline V CDR1 and CDR2: SGHRS, YFSETQ. The CDR3 coding sequence is TGCGCCAGCAGCGCCGGACTAGCGGGTCGGGACGAGCAGTTCTTC. It translates to CASSAGLAGRDEQFF.